This T cell receptor beta chain was profiled in a study of blood T cell repertoires in COVID-19 (dated by TCRdb to about 2020). In terms of the full investigation: The collaborator samples originated in the United States, Italy and Spain and spanned the acute and convalescent phases of COVID-19. The prospective study material was composed of cDNA or gDNA derived from T cells, B-cell-depleted T cells, or PBMCs. Deeply sampled blood TCRbeta repertoires from subjects exposed to, actively infected with, or recovered from COVID-19 were included in the dataset. A freely available public database, intended as a resource for researchers studying the immune response to SARS-CoV-2, is where the repertoires were released. The samples were drawn from two sources: the first 160 participants of the ongoing ImmuneRACE study, and over 1,000 subjects contributed by 6 global collaborators. Sample metadata almost always included a de-identified subject ID, COVID-19 status, age in years and sex. Where HLA class I and class II types were available, the types were taken from metadata supplied by the sample provider, not from assay-based typing. The full study reports these points: Clinical and demographic metadata were provided uncurated, with the amount varying by source and participant.

Comment on this clone: The clone's antigen remains unknown. Per-base quality was not reported, and no clone a single base away is much larger than it.

Enrolling through a virtual design, the prospective study's participants ranged in age from about 18 to 100 years and lived across 20 to 25 United States geographic areas. To assign participants to cohorts, the prospective study relied on clinical history that participants themselves reported in a screening survey and a study questionnaire. For ImmuneRACE Cohort 3, a participant was defined as recovered based on two consecutive negative NP/OP PCR tests, clearance by a healthcare professional, or resolution of symptoms. In the prospective study, mobile phlebotomists collected whole blood, serum and a nasopharyngeal or oropharyngeal swab from each participant. Additional blood draws and questionnaires over an approximately 2-month period could optionally be provided by prospective study participants. Prospective study blood samples were shipped either frozen or at room temperature before DNA extraction.

TCRbeta CDR3 regions were amplified from genomic DNA by means of the immunoSEQ Assay, a bias-controlled multiplex PCR. Per the original workflow: Within the assay, amplification of reference gene primers was used to estimate how many nucleated cells each sample contained. To quantify the absolute abundance of each unique TCRbeta CDR3 rearrangement, sequence reads were collapsed and filtered. Productive Simpson clonality was computed per sample as the square root of Simpson's diversity index over productive rearrangements. TCRdb retrieved this table from immuneACCESS and kept in-frame rearrangements only. Not all clones are present; in checked studies, unresolved V genes account for under half, and no reason is known for the remainder. For V, J and clone size, that table is used; D and trimming come from the DNA. In this sample the table shows 250,000 or so clones, about 82% of which occur a single time. The ten largest make up 2% to 2.5% of the sample.

Sequencing used PBMCs or T cells enriched from blood (not recorded which). This sequence originates from a woman aged 45-59 years who had recovered from COVID-19.

The DNA sequence is as follows: TGTGCCAGCAGCTCCACAGGTCTTCGGACAGTGCAAGAGACCCAGTACTTC. It is translated as CASSSTGLRTVQETQYF. The chain is assembled from TRBV28 and TRBJ2-5; D gene: possibly TRBD1, on 6 matching bases. The CDR3 spans 17 residues, from the cysteine through the phenylalanine. The DNA shown is the 51-base CDR3, in frame from base 1. CDR1 and CDR2, per the germline V gene, are MDHEN and SYDVKM. V is cut by 6 bases and J by 2 bases, and the space between the germline ends is 22 bases.